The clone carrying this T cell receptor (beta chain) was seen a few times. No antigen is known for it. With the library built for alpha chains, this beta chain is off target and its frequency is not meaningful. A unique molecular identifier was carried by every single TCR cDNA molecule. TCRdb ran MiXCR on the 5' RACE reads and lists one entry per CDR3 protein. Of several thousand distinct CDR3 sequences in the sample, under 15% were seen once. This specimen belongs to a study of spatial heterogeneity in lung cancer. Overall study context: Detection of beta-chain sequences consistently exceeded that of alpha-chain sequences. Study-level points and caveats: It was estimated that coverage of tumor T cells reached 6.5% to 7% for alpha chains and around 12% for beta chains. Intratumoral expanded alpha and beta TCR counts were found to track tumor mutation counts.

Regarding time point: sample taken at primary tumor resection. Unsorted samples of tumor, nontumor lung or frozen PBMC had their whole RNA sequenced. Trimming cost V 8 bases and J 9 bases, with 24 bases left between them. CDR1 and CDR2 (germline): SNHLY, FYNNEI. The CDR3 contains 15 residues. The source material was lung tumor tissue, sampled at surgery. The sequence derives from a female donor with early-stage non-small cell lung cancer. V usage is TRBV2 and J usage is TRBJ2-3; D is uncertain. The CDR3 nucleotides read TGTGCCAGCTCTTCGGGCCAAATCGTGCCAGGCACGCAGTATTTT. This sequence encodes CASSSGQIVPGTQYF.